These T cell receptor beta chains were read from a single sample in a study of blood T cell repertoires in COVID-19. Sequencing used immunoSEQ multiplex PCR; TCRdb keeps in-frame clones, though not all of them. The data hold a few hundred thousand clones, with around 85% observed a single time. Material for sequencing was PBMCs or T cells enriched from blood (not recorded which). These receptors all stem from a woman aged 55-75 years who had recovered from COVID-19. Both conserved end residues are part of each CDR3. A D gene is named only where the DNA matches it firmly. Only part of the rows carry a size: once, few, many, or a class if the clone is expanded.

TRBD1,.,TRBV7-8,CASSLVTGRTGGASTEAFF
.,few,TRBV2,CASGEGGADTQYF
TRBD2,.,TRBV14,CASSLPGGARYNEQFF
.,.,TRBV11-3,CASSFRDITDTQYF
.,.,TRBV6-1,CASSSTVNTQYF
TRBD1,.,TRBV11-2,CASSLAPPGTGSNYGYTF
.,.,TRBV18,CASSPGGALTDTQYF
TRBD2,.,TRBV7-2,CASSVELAGNTGELFF
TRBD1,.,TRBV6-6,CASRRRQGEADTQYF
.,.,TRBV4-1,CASSQVSTAPRGMDTDTQYF
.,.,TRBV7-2,CASSLGRGNTIYF
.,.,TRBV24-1,CATSDRTERPSTDTQYF
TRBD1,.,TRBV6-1,CASSEGHRGNTEKLFF
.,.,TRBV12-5,CASGLVPGLLTGELFF
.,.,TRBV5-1,CASKRGANTEAFF
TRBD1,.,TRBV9,CASSVSQGAAGELFF
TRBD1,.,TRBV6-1,CASSEGRQGHTGELFF
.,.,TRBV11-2,CASSLFQVNTEAFF
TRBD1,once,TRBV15,CATSRGGTGQTGELFF
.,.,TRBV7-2,CASSSRQTEYNEQFF
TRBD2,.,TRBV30,CAWRQAGLGSDTQYF
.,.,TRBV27,CAATHGYTF
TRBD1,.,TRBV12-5,CASGLGTDIYEQYF
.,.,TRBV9,CASSPFGGDTDTQYF
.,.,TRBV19,CASSIEETGELFF
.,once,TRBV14,CASSHLSGGAFYNEQFF
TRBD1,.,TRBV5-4,CASSLIRGGGDSPLHF
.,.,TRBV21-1,CASSKGTSGGYGVFEAGELFF
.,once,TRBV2,CASSDRTDTQYF
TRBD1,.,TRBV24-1,CATSDSLQGVDEQFF
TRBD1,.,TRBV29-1,CSVVLVNRGSSGANVLTF
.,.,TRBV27,CASSLGLGSQKTQETQYF
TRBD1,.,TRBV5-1,CASSPGQGGQPQHF
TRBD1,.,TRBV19,CASSSTGRYTEAFF
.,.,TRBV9,CASSVVGDDQNSPLHF
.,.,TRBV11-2,CASSSRENTGELFF
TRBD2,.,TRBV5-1,CASSLVTSGGSTDTQYF
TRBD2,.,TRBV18,CASSSRPSGATGELFF
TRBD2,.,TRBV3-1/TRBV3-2,CASSQDIKRGGHEQFF
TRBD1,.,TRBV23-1,CASSRMHGQANEKLFF
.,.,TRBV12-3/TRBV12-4,CASRRQPNQPQHF